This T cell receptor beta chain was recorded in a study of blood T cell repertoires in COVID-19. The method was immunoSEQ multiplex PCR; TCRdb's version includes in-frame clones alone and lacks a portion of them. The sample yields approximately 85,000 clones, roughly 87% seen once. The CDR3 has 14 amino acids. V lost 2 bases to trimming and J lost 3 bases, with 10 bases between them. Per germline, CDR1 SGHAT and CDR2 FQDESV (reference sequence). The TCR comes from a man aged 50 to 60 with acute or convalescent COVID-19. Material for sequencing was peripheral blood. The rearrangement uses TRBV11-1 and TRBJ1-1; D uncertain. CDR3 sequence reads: CASSLNSWDTEAFF. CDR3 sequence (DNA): TGTGCCAGCAGCTTAAACAGTTGGGACACTGAAGCTTTCTTT.